The clone carrying this T cell receptor (beta chain) was observed many times. Its specificity is unknown. The CDR3 spans 15 residues. Trimming stripped 1 base from V and 10 bases from J, with 17 bases between. 5'RACE template switching produced TCR cDNA carrying a universal primer site and UMIs. TCRdb reanalysed the 5' RACE reads using MiXCR and keeps one entry per CDR3 protein. The sample comprises 250,000 to 350,000 distinct CDR3 sequences, 8.7% of which are singletons, and around 3.1% rests with the top ten. This sample is drawn from a study of T cells after yellow fever vaccination. Study-wide points: The secondary response peaked faster, at day 5 versus 15, but was weaker. Clonotypes shared by both compartments, CD4 and CD8, made up a small share. In post-booster samples, most primary-vaccination clones reappeared (approximately 95% CD4, 70% to 90% CD8).

The source of this sequence is a man younger than 35 who received the YFV17D yellow fever vaccine. The starting material was CD4+ T cells sorted from PBMCs, obtained 5 days after the yellow fever booster vaccination. The rearrangement uses TRBV12-3 or TRBV12-4 and TRBJ2-1; perhaps TRBD2 as D (6 bases). The CDR3 bases are TGTGCCAGCAGTTTAGGGGGGGTACGGACTGGAGAGCAGTTCTTC. Translated: CASSLGGVRTGEQFF.